The next 22 T cell receptor beta chains were all read from a single sample in a study of post-analysis software for immune sequencing data. General study findings and limits: Five TRBV segments were more frequent in patients than controls; TRBV5-6, TRBV5-1 and TRBV20-1 belonged to this group.

Each TCR beta cDNA library carried unique molecular identifiers. Each CDR3 protein is one row after TCRdb ran MiXCR on the PCR reads. The sample gives approximately 360,000 distinct CDR3 sequences, less than 40% of which show up once; 13% is in the top ten. Antigen specificity for these receptors is unknown. Material for sequencing was blood. The receptors stem from a girl aged 10-17 years with multiple sclerosis.

About this clonotype: A read error may explain this, as a much larger clone is one base away. The chain employs TRBV6-6 and TRBJ2-1; 9 bases match TRBD1. The J call could be wrong; TRBJ2-7 is a better fit for the DNA end. The germline gives CDR1 MNHNY, CDR2 SVGAGI (reference sequence). The CDR3 consists of 13 residues. The CDR3 region has the DNA TGTGCCAGCATCAAACAGGGGGCGAATGAGCAGTACTTC. Translating gives CASIKQGANEQYF.

This clonotype was counted only a few times. The chain employs TRBV7-2 and TRBJ2-3, with D tentatively TRBD1 (6 bases). The germline V and J ends were trimmed by 5 bases and 1 base, with 22 bases remaining between them. The CDR3 contains 18 residues. Germline CDR1 SGHTA, CDR2 FQGNSA. The CDR3 DNA follows: TGTGCCAGCAGCCAGGGCCTCGTATGGGCAGGGGGCACAGATACGCAGTATTTT. This gives the protein CASSQGLVWAGGTDTQYF.

The rearrangement joins TRBV5-1 to TRBJ2-2; 9 nucleotides align to TRBD1. The CDR3 consists of 14 residues. The V gene end was trimmed by 6 bases and the J gene end by 9 bases; junction bases not matched to a gene: 9. The germline gives CDR1 SGHRS, CDR2 YFSETQ. CDR3 nucleotide sequence: TGCGCCAGCAACAGGGGGCCCACAATGAGGGAGCTGTTTTTT. It translates to CASNRGPTMRELFF. Full variable domain (rest looked up from reference TRBV5-1 and TRBJ2-2): KAGVTQTPRYLIKTRGQQVTLSCSPISGHRSVSWYQQTPGQGLQFLFEYFSETQRNKGNFPGRFSGRQFSNSRSEMNVSTLELGDSALYLCASNRGPTMRELFFGEGSRLTVL.

This clonotype came up a few times. The chain couples TRBV27 to TRBJ1-6; 10 nucleotides match TRBD1. This CDR3 is built from 13 residues. The germline V gene encodes CDR1 MNHEY and CDR2 SMNVEV (reference sequence). Trimming at V came to 8 bases and at J to 9 bases, leaving 4 bases not matched to a gene. The CDR3 protein is CASRRDRGSPLHF. CDR3 DNA: TGTGCCAGCCGCCGGGACAGGGGTTCACCCCTCCACTTT.

The J gene is TRBJ2-6, the V gene TRBV29-1; D is ambiguous. The V gene's germline CDR1 is SQVTM and CDR2 ANQGSEA. This CDR3 is 12 amino acids long. The CDR3 sequence: CSVNSGANVLTF. As DNA, the CDR3 is TGCAGTGTTAACTCTGGGGCCAACGTCCTGACTTTC.

The chain joins TRBV29-1 to TRBJ2-7; D unresolved. CDR1 SQVTM and CDR2 ANQGSEA come from the germline V gene. The germline V and J ends were trimmed by 0 bases and 5 bases, with 11 bases remaining between them. The CDR3 length is 13 residues. The CDR3 protein is CSVEDSSSHEQYF. CDR3 nucleotide sequence: TGCAGCGTTGAAGACAGCAGCTCTCACGAGCAGTACTTC.

Only a few counts were recorded for this clonotype. The chain joins TRBV20-1 to TRBJ2-1; 11 bases line up with TRBD2. After removal of 5 bases from V and 7 bases from J, the junction contained 13 bases not matched to a gene. This CDR3 has 16 amino acids. Germline-derived CDR1 and CDR2 are DFQATT and SNEGSKA (reference sequence). The CDR3 nucleotides are TGCAGTGCTGCGGCCCTAGCGGGGGGTTCCCGGAATGAGCAGTTCTTC. It yields the protein CSAAALAGGSRNEQFF.

This clonotype has more than one count but fewer than ten. The V gene is TRBV7-3, the J gene TRBJ2-7; D remains ambiguous. Per germline, CDR1 SGHTA and CDR2 FQGTGA. This CDR3 region has 13 residues. V shed 3 bases and J shed 3 bases, with 9 bases lying between them. The CDR3 sequence is CASSFAANYEQYF. DNA for the CDR3: TGTGCCAGCAGCTTCGCGGCTAACTACGAGCAGTACTTC.

The chain recombines TRBV7-9 with TRBJ2-3; no clear D. Trimming shortened V by 5 bases and J by 0 bases, and 15 bases separated the two germline ends. The CDR3 consists of 16 residues. CDR1 and CDR2 from the germline V gene are SEHNR and FQNEAQ (reference sequence). The CDR3, as DNA: TGTGCCAGCAGCCCGCCTGGCCCCTCTAGCACAGATACGCAGTATTTT. Its protein product is CASSPPGPSSTDTQYF.

This clonotype was counted between two and nine times. V gene TRBV12-3 or TRBV12-4 combines with J gene TRBJ2-1; D might be TRBD1 or TRBD2, each matching 5 bases. CDR3 length: 12 amino acids. V was shortened by 6 bases and J by 15 bases, with 18 bases between the two germline ends. The CDR3 here is CASSLEGRRLFF. The CDR3, as DNA: TGTGCCAGCAGCCTAGAGGGGCGGCGTCTGTTCTTC.

This clonotype came up a few times. The chain uses TRBV7-2 and TRBJ2-3; the match to TRBD2 covers 7 bases. J lost 0 bases, V lost 5 bases, and 8 bases had no gene match. The CDR3 has 16 amino acids. Per germline, CDR1 SGHTA and CDR2 FQGNSA. The CDR3 protein is CASSLHPGGSTDTQYF. The DNA for the CDR3 is TGTGCCAGCAGCCTCCACCCCGGGGGGAGCACAGATACGCAGTATTTT.

This CDR3 reads CASSEGGALSYEQYF. In nucleotides, the CDR3 is TGTGCCAGCAGTGAAGGGGGGGCTCTTTCCTACGAGCAGTACTTC. The chain is built from TRBV6-1 and TRBJ2-7; perhaps D is TRBD1 or TRBD2 (6 bases each). The CDR3 consists of 15 residues. Per germline, CDR1 MNHNS and CDR2 SASEGT. V was trimmed by 1 base and J by 1 base, leaving 11 bases between them.

The chain couples TRBV29-1 to TRBJ2-3; D is unresolved. The ends were cut back, 1 base at V and 0 bases at J, with 5 bases in the middle. CDR1 and CDR2 from the germline V gene are SQVTM and ANQGSEA. This CDR3 is 13 amino acids long. The CDR3 bases are TGCAGCGTTGAAGGGATTAGCACAGATACGCAGTATTTT. Translated, it gives CSVEGISTDTQYF.

This clonotype came up many times. The genes are TRBV4-3 and TRBJ1-2; D call uncertain. The CDR3 is 15 amino acids. CDR1 and CDR2 from the germline V gene are LGHNA and YSLEER. The germline V and J ends were trimmed by 1 base and 2 bases, with 11 bases remaining between them. The CDR3 sequence is CASSQGPGLNYGYTF. The CDR3 nucleotides read TGCGCCAGCAGCCAAGGACCCGGATTAAACTATGGCTACACCTTC.

With respect to this clonotype: At one of its ends the junction is not consistent with the germline gene, which may arise from a read error. This chain links TRBV4-1 with TRBJ1-4, with TRBD1 as a possible D gene (6 bases). This CDR3 spans 17 amino acids. Germline V CDR1 and CDR2: MGHRA, YSYEKL. CDR3 sequence reads: CASSQGPPGASFEKLFF. The CDR3 DNA follows: TGCGCCAGCAGCCAAGGACCGCCGGGGGCATCTTTTGAAAAGCTGTTTTTT.

This clonotype was recorded only once. For the CDR3, the DNA is TGTACCAGCAGCCTATGGACAGCTACCAATCAGCCCCAGCATTTT. Amino acid sequence: CTSSLWTATNQPQHF. The gene calls are TRBV7-2 and TRBJ1-5; a possible D gene is TRBD1 (6 bases). This CDR3 comprises 15 residues. Germline CDR1 and CDR2: SGHTA and FQGNSA. Trimming left V 5 bases short and J 3 bases short, with 14 bases between.

The CDR3 DNA is TGCGCCAGCAGCTTAGGGACAGGCGACGATCAGCCCCAGCATTTT. Translation: CASSLGTGDDQPQHF. V and J are TRBV5-1 and TRBJ1-5; 8 bases align to TRBD1. The CDR3 runs to 15 residues. CDR1 is SGHRS and CDR2 is YFSETQ in the germline V gene. V shed 2 bases and J 5 bases; nucleotides not matched to a gene: 6.

This chain connects TRBV28 to TRBJ2-4, with 7 bases lining up with TRBD1. With the DNA end fitting TRBJ2-7 better, the J assignment may be wrong. The CDR3 length is 16 residues. From germline, CDR1 is MDHEN and CDR2 SYDVKM. The CDR3, as DNA: TGTGCCAGCACCACCTCCTCTACGGGACAGCGATACGAGCAGTACTTC. It translates to CASTTSSTGQRYEQYF.

The V gene is TRBV7-6, the J gene TRBJ2-7; the D is unclear. Between the trimmed V and J ends, which lost 5 bases and 2 bases, there was a span of 13 bases. CDR3 length: 14 residues. Germline loops: CDR1 SGHVS, CDR2 FNYEAQ. The CDR3 DNA follows: TGTGCCAGCAGCCCCCGGCCTACGGCCTACGAGCAGTACTTC. Its translation: CASSPRPTAYEQYF.

This clonotype showed up just once. This rearrangement joins TRBV20-1 to TRBJ2-5; 7 nucleotides match TRBD1. The DNA end is a closer match to TRBJ2-7, so the J assignment may be wrong. The CDR3 is made up of 13 amino acids. Germline CDR1 reads DFQATT; CDR2 reads SNEGSKA (reference sequence). CDR3 region: CSATTDRVYEQYF. As DNA, the CDR3 is TGCAGTGCGACCACAGACAGGGTCTACGAGCAGTACTTC.

The table lists this clonotype with a few counts. The genes are TRBV7-9 and TRBJ1-1; D is possibly TRBD1 (5 bases). Germline CDR1 and CDR2: SEHNR and FQNEAQ (reference sequence). V lost 5 bases, J lost 3 bases, and 16 bases lay in between. The CDR3 loop spans 15 amino acids. The DNA of the CDR3 is TGTGCCAGCAGCGGAGAACCTGACAGCTACACTGAAGCTTTCTTT. It specifies CASSGEPDSYTEAFF.

This clonotype appeared a few times. This sequence joins TRBV6-2 or TRBV6-3 and TRBJ1-2; no reliable D call. Trimming shortened V by 6 bases and J by 2 bases, and 19 bases separated the two germline ends. The CDR3 extends over 16 amino acids. Per the germline V gene, CDR1 is MNHEY and CDR2 is SVGEGT. The CDR3 nucleotides read TGTGCCAGCAGACTCGCGGCGGTCGTCAACAACTATGGCTACACCTTC. As protein: CASRLAAVVNNYGYTF.